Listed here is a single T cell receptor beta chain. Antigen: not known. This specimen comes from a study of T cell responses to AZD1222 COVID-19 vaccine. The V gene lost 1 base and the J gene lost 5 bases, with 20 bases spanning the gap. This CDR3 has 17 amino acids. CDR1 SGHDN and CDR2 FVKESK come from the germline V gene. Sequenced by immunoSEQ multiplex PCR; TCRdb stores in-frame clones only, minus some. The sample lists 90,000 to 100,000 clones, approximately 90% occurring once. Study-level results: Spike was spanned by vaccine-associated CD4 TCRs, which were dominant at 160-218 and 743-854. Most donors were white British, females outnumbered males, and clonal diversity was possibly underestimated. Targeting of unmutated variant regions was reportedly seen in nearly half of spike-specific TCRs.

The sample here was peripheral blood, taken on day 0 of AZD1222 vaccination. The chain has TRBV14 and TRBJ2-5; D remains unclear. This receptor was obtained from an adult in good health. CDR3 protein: CASSQGSFPSWGETQYF. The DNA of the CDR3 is TGTGCCAGCAGCCAAGGGTCGTTCCCCTCATGGGGTGAGACCCAGTACTTC.